The rows below give T cell receptor beta chains drawn from one sample of a study of vaccination effects on CD4 cells after COVID-19. Their antigens remain unidentified. The data were produced by immunoSEQ multiplex PCR, yet TCRdb's version contains in-frame clones alone and is incomplete. The sample records around 36,000 clones, under 75% being singletons. Sequences were derived from CD4+ T cells from PBMCs cultured with SARS-CoV-2 spike peptides, sampled before COVID-19 vaccination. All receptors derive from a human donor who received a COVID-19 vaccine. The CDR3 runs from the conserved cysteine through the conserved F or W. The order of the fields is V gene, J gene, CDR3 protein.

V gene: TRBV7-2
J gene: TRBJ1-1
CDR3 protein: CASSLALGTGRMNTEAFF

V gene: TRBV18
J gene: TRBJ1-1
CDR3 protein: CASSPKAGDTEAFF

V gene: TRBV4-2
J gene: TRBJ2-1
CDR3 protein: CASSQGPNQGEQFF

V gene: TRBV5-1
J gene: TRBJ2-4
CDR3 protein: CASSRQGAGNIQYF

V gene: TRBV28
J gene: TRBJ1-6
CDR3 protein: CASSLLGEGHNSPLHF

V gene: TRBV3-1/TRBV3-2
J gene: TRBJ1-5
CDR3 protein: CASSQTRGQGFRAQHF

V gene: TRBV25-1
J gene: TRBJ1-2
CDR3 protein: CASSEQGQGADYTF

V gene: TRBV5-6
J gene: TRBJ2-3
CDR3 protein: CASSLSIPVTQYF

V gene: TRBV5-1
J gene: TRBJ1-1
CDR3 protein: CASRSQTGALEAFF

V gene: TRBV10-3
J gene: TRBJ2-7
CDR3 protein: CAISASGTYEQYF

V gene: TRBV6-5
J gene: TRBJ1-2
CDR3 protein: CASSYSTGANYGYTF

V gene: TRBV3-1/TRBV3-2
J gene: TRBJ2-4
CDR3 protein: CASSQDLEAKNIQYF

V gene: TRBV19
J gene: TRBJ1-1
CDR3 protein: CASSWPGQGNTEAFF

V gene: TRBV29-1
J gene: TRBJ2-1
CDR3 protein: CSVRRSGLYNEQFF

V gene: TRBV27
J gene: TRBJ1-2
CDR3 protein: CASSFSGNYGYTF

V gene: TRBV18
J gene: TRBJ2-1
CDR3 protein: CASSRDGRNEQFF

V gene: TRBV12-3/TRBV12-4
J gene: TRBJ2-7
CDR3 protein: CASSTRDREQYF

V gene: TRBV2
J gene: TRBJ2-3
CDR3 protein: CASSEGGGSTDTQYF

V gene: TRBV7-9
J gene: TRBJ2-1
CDR3 protein: CASSLISYEQFF

V gene: TRBV4-1
J gene: TRBJ1-3
CDR3 protein: CASSQGGQGRGNTIYF

V gene: TRBV7-2
J gene: TRBJ2-5
CDR3 protein: CASSLERGFQETQYF

V gene: TRBV5-4
J gene: TRBJ1-2
CDR3 protein: CASSLWGTGTYGYTF

V gene: TRBV30
J gene: TRBJ2-5
CDR3 protein: CAWGAGQETQYF

V gene: TRBV4-1
J gene: TRBJ1-2
CDR3 protein: CASSQVEGLGYTF

V gene: TRBV7-2
J gene: TRBJ1-1
CDR3 protein: CASSPRRASLEAFF

V gene: TRBV6-5
J gene: TRBJ2-5
CDR3 protein: CASSPGGALGETQYF

V gene: TRBV12-3/TRBV12-4
J gene: TRBJ1-2
CDR3 protein: CASRGIQPYGYTF

V gene: TRBV30
J gene: TRBJ1-5
CDR3 protein: CAWSRPGDGNQPQHF

V gene: TRBV9
J gene: TRBJ2-5
CDR3 protein: CASSVGGSGSRETQYF

V gene: TRBV2
J gene: TRBJ1-3
CDR3 protein: CASTERRNPLTIYF

V gene: TRBV4-2
J gene: TRBJ2-6
CDR3 protein: CASSPEGNGGPSSGANVLTF

V gene: TRBV2
J gene: TRBJ1-1
CDR3 protein: CASNVDGGNTEAFF

V gene: TRBV28
J gene: TRBJ2-1
CDR3 protein: CASSSSGDEQFF

V gene: TRBV2
J gene: TRBJ2-1
CDR3 protein: CATMLQGVSYNEQFF

V gene: TRBV5-4
J gene: TRBJ1-3
CDR3 protein: CASKRDRSGNTIYF

V gene: TRBV18
J gene: TRBJ2-7
CDR3 protein: CASSPLPGGAYEQYF

V gene: TRBV2
J gene: TRBJ2-1
CDR3 protein: CASTGLAGGRNEQFF

V gene: TRBV5-8
J gene: TRBJ2-5
CDR3 protein: CASSPRTSGSGGQETQYF

V gene: TRBV7-3
J gene: TRBJ2-3
CDR3 protein: CASSGASGGMDTQYF

V gene: TRBV12-3/TRBV12-4
J gene: TRBJ1-5
CDR3 protein: CASSFPPDQPQHF